This T cell receptor (beta chain) stems from a study of human T cells and chemical hapten exposure listed by TCRdb under 2021. Study-level background: For sensitization, 2% DPC in acetone was applied to a roughly 2 cm by roughly 2 cm area of upper inner arm skin. Blood samples were taken from patients before sensitization (week 0) and at 2, 6 and about 24 weeks after DPC sensitization. In alopecia patients, the study followed how the peripheral blood TCR repertoire changed in vivo over primary and secondary sensitization to diphenylcyclopropenone (DPC), a hapten. Patients additionally received weekly therapeutic DPC doses to the scalp throughout the roughly 24-week study period. Alopecia areata with under or over 50% scalp involvement, alopecia totalis and alopecia universalis were represented in the patient cohort, which was mostly female. Roughly 30 alopecia patients provided blood for TCR sequencing at one to four time points (pre-sensitization, 2, 6 and 24 weeks). Patch tests used Finn chambers with 0.01% DPC on the upper back, scored after 6 days by International Contact Dermatitis Research Group standards. Libraries were pooled for sequencing, and variation in per-sample TCR yields was attributed mainly to small differences in library volumes within the pool. Beyond this particular receptor, the publication reports: Repeated subsampling changed both the strength of the expansion versus patch-test correlation and the threshold at which that correlation became significant. Because every patient had alopecia, a presumed autoimmune disease, the patients' immune response might differ from that of healthy individuals. DPC sensitization did not change the number of TCRs with a frequency above 1 in 1000, and there was no evidence of changes in global repertoire structure. Patch test score correlated positively with the number of PT1 expanded TCRs, reaching significance at thresholds 8, 16 and 32 but not at 4. Expanded TCRs formed significantly more large CDR3 similarity clusters than pre-sensitization or healthy control sets, consistent with antigen-driven responses.

Inclusive of the bounding cysteine and phenylalanine, the CDR3 is 14 residues long. CDR3 DNA only is kept here, 42 bases in frame from base 1. V loses 2 bases of germline sequence and J loses 2 bases, and the interval between the two ends is 9 bases. This clonotype was picked up many times. Its recognized antigen is unknown. No qualities accompany the bases; no much larger clone lies one base away. The method was RACE. The sample was run on a NextSeq 500. Library preparation attached unique molecular identifiers to individual cDNA molecules for quantitative, reproducible TCR counting. Both TCR alpha and TCR beta chains were sequenced from each blood RNA sample. The authors' analysis ran thus. A median of about 87,000 TCRs per sample was observed, with a range of 23,224 to 690,600. V, J and CDR3 annotation of the TCR reads was performed with the Decombinator software suite. To make PS versus PT1 abundance plots, every sample was subsampled to the same number of TCRs (28,000). TCRs were defined as expanded if absent before sensitization and observed at least eight times at the 2-week time point. The public reads were reanalyzed by TCRdb: fastp trimming at Q25, MiXCR alignment, in-frame beta chains only. Rows are combined by CDR3 protein, so each entry shows the most common genes and DNA. The V and J calls and clone size come from TCRdb's table, not from the authors' own analysis. The sample includes 330,000 or so distinct CDR3 sequences, with just under 6.5% observed a single time. The ten top clones hold roughly 5.4% of the sample.

Explained via the paper, the time point label denotes: patch test 2, 6 weeks after DPC sensitization. What this sample's treatment or condition label stands for: therapeutic diphenylcyclopropenone sensitization with weekly scalp DPC. At every patch-test visit, the blood draw took place before the patch test was put on. Eligible patients were aged 18 to 70, diagnosed with alopecia, deemed suitable for DPC therapy, and excluded if pregnant. Total RNA was extracted from unfractionated whole blood that had been collected in Tempus Blood RNA tubes. This sequence originates from a woman aged 18-29 years with alopecia areata. Some clones in this sample may be carry-over from other donors' samples. The sequences come from whole blood, collected in connection with sensitization to the hapten diphenylcyclopropenone (DPC). The chain was built from TRBV12-3 or TRBV12-4 and TRBJ1-2; the D gene identity is not certain. The encoded CDR3 is CASSLHDTNYGYTF. The DNA sequence is as follows: TGTGCCAGCAGTTTACACGACACAAACTATGGCTACACCTTC.